This T cell receptor (beta chain) comes out of a study of blood T cell repertoires in COVID-19. The wider study: Spain, Italy and the United States supplied samples that represented acute and convalescent COVID-19. T cells, B-cell-depleted T cells, or PBMCs provided the cDNA or gDNA that served as material.

The table came from immunoSEQ multiplex PCR; TCRdb's copy has only in-frame clones and leaves some out. The sample holds just over 150,000 clones, approximately 90% seen once. This clonotype originated in a woman aged 70-85 years with acute or convalescent COVID-19. Sequencing was done on a sample of peripheral blood.

In DNA, the CDR3 is TGTGCCAGCAGCTCGCGGGACACCGGGGAGCTGTTTTTT. It specifies CASSSRDTGELFF. The chain joins TRBV7-2 to TRBJ2-2; TRBD2 might be the D (5 bases). V was shortened by 4 bases and J by 3 bases, with 6 bases between the two germline ends. Germline V gives CDR1 SGHTA, CDR2 FQGNSA. This CDR3 contains 13 residues.